This T cell receptor beta chain was profiled in a study of post-analysis software for immune sequencing data. About the study: Both relapsing-remitting and secondary progressive multiple sclerosis featured among the disease courses, as did progressive-relapsing multiple sclerosis. Whole-study results and caveats: Strong co-clustering by F measure linked samples that shared a preparation batch. Patients showed TRBV5-6, TRBV5-1 and TRBV20-1 among four to six TRBV segments more frequent than in controls. Significantly lower normalized Chao1 diversity was found in patients with multiple sclerosis relative to controls.

Looked up from germline, CDR1 is MNHEY and CDR2 is SVGAGI. CDR3 length: 13 residues. With 6 bases removed from V and 3 bases from J, the gap between germline ends came to 11 bases. The library was made from cDNA and included unique molecular identifiers. Some 540,000 cDNA molecules were obtained from 1 to 10 million T cells. A single record per CDR3 protein comes from TCRdb applying MiXCR to the PCR reads. The data contain approximately 660,000 distinct CDR3 sequences, approximately 59% of them singletons. On this clonotype: The antigen remains undetermined.

The clonotype comes from a girl aged 2 to 9 with multiple sclerosis. The sequencing input was blood. The rearrangement links TRBV6-5 to TRBJ1-1; D remains unclear. CDR3 in DNA: TGTGCCAGCAGCCCGGGTTTGCACACTGAAGCTTTCTTT. This codes for CASSPGLHTEAFF.